This T cell receptor beta chain was obtained from a study of T cell responses to AZD1222 COVID-19 vaccine. Overall study findings and caveats: Spike-spanning, vaccine-associated CD4 TCRs were dominant at 160-218 and 743-854. Two doses of AZD1222 preceded a rise in Spike-specific TCR breadth and depth. Repertoires were collected only later (after the peak T cell response had occurred).

On this clone itself: Its specificity is unknown.

This CDR3 is 12 amino acids long. The J segment lost 1 base and the V segment lost 7 bases, leaving 0 bases of the junction unmatched. Germline V gene data show CDR1 as MNHEY and CDR2 as SVGAGI. The data were produced by immunoSEQ multiplex PCR, yet TCRdb's version contains in-frame clones alone and is incomplete. The data contain about 100,000 clones, around nine tenths of them seen just once; the ten biggest clones take up about a sixth. The sequencing used peripheral blood, collected on day 0 of AZD1222 vaccination. V gene TRBV6-5 combines with J gene TRBJ2-7, with 8 bases lining up with TRBD1. The clonotype comes from an adult in good health. CDR3 in DNA: TGTGCCAGCAACAGGGGGTCCTACGAGCAGTACTTC. It specifies CASNRGSYEQYF.